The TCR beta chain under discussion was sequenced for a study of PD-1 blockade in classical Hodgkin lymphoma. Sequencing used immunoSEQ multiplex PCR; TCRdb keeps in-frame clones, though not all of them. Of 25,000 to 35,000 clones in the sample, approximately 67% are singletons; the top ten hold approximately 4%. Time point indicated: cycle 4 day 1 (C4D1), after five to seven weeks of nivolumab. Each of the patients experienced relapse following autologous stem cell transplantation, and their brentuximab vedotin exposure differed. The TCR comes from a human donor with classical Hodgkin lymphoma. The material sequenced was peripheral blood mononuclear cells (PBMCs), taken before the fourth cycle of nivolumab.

The CDR3 loop is CASSTGQPYEQYF. CDR3 sequence (DNA): TGCGCCAGCAGCACGGGACAGCCCTACGAGCAGTACTTC. The rearrangement uses TRBV5-1 and TRBJ2-7; 7 nucleotides agree with TRBD1. From germline, CDR1 is SGHRS and CDR2 YFSETQ. The CDR3 runs to 13 residues. Trimming removed 4 bases from V and 2 bases from J; junction bases left unmatched: 3.